The 9 T cell receptor beta chains in this list originate from one sample, sequenced in a study of cytomegalovirus exposure and HLA in healthy donors. Both 60 Vbeta primers and 13 Jbeta primers went into the PCR. Some clones are missing from TCRdb's copy, which holds only in-frame ones; the method was immunoSEQ multiplex PCR. This sample carries almost 200,000 clones, roughly 78% of them seen once, and the ten largest clones take 4.4%. Sequencing was carried out using PBMCs. All receptors come from a woman between 25 and 40 years old in good health and CMV-seropositive.

The V call is TRBV6-6, the J call TRBJ1-1; D possibly corresponds to TRBD1 (6 bases). Per the germline V gene, CDR1 is MNHNY and CDR2 is SVGAGI (reference sequence). With 2 bases removed from V and 4 bases from J, the gap between germline ends came to 11 bases. This CDR3 is 14 amino acids long. The CDR3 loop reads CASSYRQGSTEAFF. CDR3 nucleotides: TGTGCCAGCAGTTACCGGCAGGGGAGCACTGAAGCTTTCTTT.

V is TRBV7-9 and J is TRBJ2-3; 13 nucleotides line up with TRBD2. From germline, CDR1 is SEHNR and CDR2 FQNEAQ (reference sequence). CDR3 size: 16 residues. Germline trimming cut 5 bases from V and 6 bases from J; bases unmatched to any gene: 8. The CDR3 protein is CASSPRTSGSSDTQYF. The CDR3 DNA reads as TGTGCCAGCAGCCCCCGGACTAGCGGGAGTTCTGATACGCAGTATTTT. The whole variable domain, remainder taken from reference TRBV7-9 and TRBJ2-3, is DTGVSQNPRHKITKRGQNVTFRCDPISEHNRLYWYRQTLGQGPEFLTYFQNEAQLEKSRLLSDRFSAERPKGSFSTLEIQRTEQGDSAMYLCASSPRTSGSSDTQYFGPGTRLTVL.

V is TRBV5-1 and J is TRBJ2-2, with D maybe TRBD1 (5 bases). The CDR3 totals 14 residues. Germline-derived CDR1 and CDR2 are SGHRS and YFSETQ. Trimming took 3 bases from V and 3 from J, leaving 9 bases between them. The CDR3 DNA reads as TGCGCCAGCAGCTATGACAGTTACACCGGGGAGCTGTTTTTT. Translation gives CASSYDSYTGELFF.

This clone came up a few times. The CDR3 sequence: CASSGIDSARGYTF. As DNA, the CDR3 is TGTGCCAGCAGCGGAATCGACAGCGCGAGAGGCTACACCTTC. The rearrangement uses TRBV11-2 and TRBJ1-2; tentatively, D is TRBD1 (5 bases). There are 14 residues in the CDR3. Trimming removed 5 bases at V and 8 bases at J, with 18 bases between. Germline CDR1 reads SGHAT; CDR2 reads FQNNGV.

The rearrangement uses TRBV10-3 and TRBJ2-7; unclear D gene. The CDR3 has 14 residues. The germline CDR1 and CDR2 sequences are ENHRY and SYGVKD. V gave up 7 bases and J gave up 2 bases, with 15 bases separating them. The CDR3 here is CAITEKYRTYEQYF. CDR3 coding DNA: TGTGCCATCACCGAGAAGTACAGAACCTACGAGCAGTACTTC.

The chain uses TRBV4-3 and TRBJ2-7, with D possibly TRBD2 on 6 matching bases. The length of the CDR3 is 15 residues. CDR1 LGHNA and CDR2 YSLEER come from the germline V gene. Trimming took 0 bases from V and 3 from J, leaving 12 bases between them. In DNA form, the CDR3 reads TGCGCCAGCAGCCAAGAGTTGCGGGATTTCTACGAGCAGTACTTC. Amino acids: CASSQELRDFYEQYF.

This clone was detected only a few times. The chain links TRBV7-9 to TRBJ2-7, with D unclear. Trimming left V 3 bases short and J 2 bases short, with 11 bases between. Looked up from germline, CDR1 is SEHNR and CDR2 is FQNEAQ (reference sequence). The CDR3 has 14 residues. DNA for the CDR3: TGTGCCAGCAGCTTTGTTGGTAGCCCCTACGAGCAGTACTTC. It specifies CASSFVGSPYEQYF.

The chain recombines TRBV7-9 with TRBJ1-1; TRBD1 matches at 8 bases. The CDR3 has 13 amino acids. CDR1 and CDR2 (germline): SEHNR, FQNEAQ (reference sequence). V dropped 5 bases and J dropped 4; count of bases not matched to a gene: 3. The CDR3 DNA reads as TGTGCCAGCAGCCTTGACAGGGGCACTGAAGCTTTCTTT. Translation gives CASSLDRGTEAFF.

This clone was found once. The chain is built from TRBV7-8 and TRBJ1-1; D remains ambiguous. Germline V gives CDR1 SGHVS, CDR2 FQNEAQ. This CDR3 has 15 residues. The ends were cut back, 5 bases at V and 0 bases at J, with 13 bases in the middle. CDR3 coding DNA: TGTGCCAGCAGCCCTAGCGTCCAGGTGAACACTGAAGCTTTCTTT. Its translation is CASSPSVQVNTEAFF. Drawing the rest from reference TRBV7-8 and TRBJ1-1, the complete variable domain is GAGVSQSPRYKVAKRGQDVALRCDPISGHVSLFWYQQALGQGPEFLTYFQNEAQLDKSGLPSDRFFAERPEGSVSTLKIQRTQQEDSAVYLCASSPSVQVNTEAFFGQGTRLTVV.